This TCR beta chain emerged from a study of blood T cells in healthy people across ages. Broader study findings: Per million T cells, the diversity of TCR beta decreased roughly linearly as age advanced.

Primed by a sample-barcoded 5' primer and a J-beta primer mix, a second PCR proceeded for about 7 to 11 cycles. With 12 random nucleotides, a template-switch adaptor tagged each individual cDNA molecule. Each single sample gave us at least 2.5 million CDR3-containing paired-end reads. Via MiXCR, TCRdb re-called the 5' RACE reads, giving one row per CDR3 protein. The data show approximately 670,000 distinct CDR3 sequences, 35% to 50% seen once. This CDR3 contains 15 residues. The germline V gene encodes CDR1 SGHRS and CDR2 YFSETQ. Losses at the gene ends were 0 bases for V and 3 bases for J; bases not matched to a gene: 3. A word on this clonotype: The target antigen is unknown.

The chain carries TRBV5-1 and TRBJ2-1; TRBD2 matches at 7 bases. This TCR came from a man older than 75 in good health. The material sequenced was blood. The CDR3 bases are TGCGCCAGCAGCTTGGGGCTAGCGGACTACAATGAGCAGTTCTTC. Translated, it gives CASSLGLADYNEQFF. Variable domain in full (rest from reference TRBV5-1 and TRBJ2-1): KAGVTQTPRYLIKTRGQQVTLSCSPISGHRSVSWYQQTPGQGLQFLFEYFSETQRNKGNFPGRFSGRQFSNSRSEMNVSTLELGDSALYLCASSLGLADYNEQFFGPGTRLTVL.